The 20 T cell receptor beta chains below come from one sample, sequenced in a study of T cells in Graves' hyperthyroidism and ophthalmopathy. Amplification of TCR beta CDR3 regions was performed using RNA transcripts as template. HTBI primers were used for first-round RT-PCR of the TCR CDR3. TCRdb passed the multiplex PCR reads through MiXCR, listing each CDR3 protein once. The table has 550,000 to 700,000 distinct CDR3 sequences, roughly 46% seen once; the top ten hold 15% to 20%. Sequencing input: peripheral blood or thyroid tissue (not recorded which). The receptors stem from an adult woman with Graves' disease, either hyperthyroidism or ophthalmopathy (not recorded which).

The J gene is TRBJ1-5, the V gene TRBV7-2; D possibly corresponds to TRBD1 (6 bases). V dropped 6 bases and J dropped 0 bases, with 18 bases sitting between them. This CDR3 contains 17 residues. Germline V gene sequence: CDR1 SGHTA, CDR2 FQGNSA. The CDR3 is CASSLPRTVYSNQPQHF. CDR3 sequence (DNA): TGTGCCAGCAGTTTACCCCGGACAGTTTATAGCAATCAGCCCCAGCATTTT.

This chain joins TRBV29-1 and TRBJ2-2; no firm D call. Germline V gene sequence: CDR1 SQVTM, CDR2 ANQGSEA. V gave up 7 bases and J gave up 5 bases, with 14 bases separating them. The CDR3 is 13 residues long. This chain's CDR3 is CSENNFPTGELFF. CDR3 DNA: TGCAGCGAAAATAACTTCCCAACCGGGGAGCTGTTTTTT.

The genes are TRBV5-1 and TRBJ1-1; D remains ambiguous. Germline V lookup: CDR1 SGHRS, CDR2 YFSETQ. This CDR3 is 14 amino acids long. The V end lost 4 bases, the J end lost 0 bases, and 10 bases lay between the germline ends. The CDR3 reads CASSPAEMNTEAFF. CDR3 DNA: TGCGCCAGCAGCCCGGCAGAGATGAACACTGAAGCTTTCTTT.

There are many counts of this clonotype. This rearrangement joins TRBV11-2 to TRBJ2-5; the match to TRBD1 covers 8 bases. Germline values: CDR1 SGHAT, CDR2 FQNNGV. Trimming cost V 6 bases and J 4 bases; bases outside gene matches: 4. This CDR3 contains 13 residues. The CDR3 sequence: CASRSTGGETQYF. The DNA of the CDR3 is TGTGCCAGCAGATCAACAGGGGGAGAGACCCAGTACTTC.

J is TRBJ1-3 and V is TRBV2; 7 bases match TRBD1. Germline CDR1 SNHLY, CDR2 FYNNEI. CDR3 length: 16 residues. The junction had 10 bases not matched to a gene; V was cut back by 6 bases and J by 2 bases. The CDR3 is CASREIGGAAGNTIYF. The CDR3 DNA reads TGTGCCAGCAGAGAAATAGGGGGCGCGGCTGGAAACACCATATATTTT. The full variable domain, with the rest looked up from reference TRBV2 and TRBJ1-3, is EPEVTQTPSHQVTQMGQEVILRCVPISNHLYFYWYRQILGQKVEFLVSFYNNEISEKSEIFDDQFSVERPDGSNFTLKIRSTKLEDSAMYFCASREIGGAAGNTIYFGEGSWLTVV.

This clonotype was observed many times. The gene calls are TRBV9 and TRBJ1-5, with 11 bases matching TRBD1. The germline gives CDR1 SGDLS, CDR2 YYNGEE. This CDR3 contains 15 residues. The V and J ends lost 2 bases and 6 bases, in that order; junction bases with no gene match: 4. CDR3 coding DNA: TGTGCCAGCAGCGTCGGGACAGGGGGAGGTCAGCCCCAGCATTTT. Protein: CASSVGTGGGQPQHF.

This clonotype was detected once. The V gene is TRBV12-3 or TRBV12-4, the J gene TRBJ1-2, with D possibly TRBD1 on 5 matching bases. The V end was cut by 3 bases, the J end by 8 bases, with 13 bases between. The CDR3 has 13 amino acids. In DNA, the CDR3 is TGTGCCAGCAGTTTTTTAGGGGCGCGGGGCTACACCTTC. Translating it yields CASSFLGARGYTF.

The rearrangement links TRBV12-3 or TRBV12-4 to TRBJ1-2; 8 bases are shared with TRBD1. V lost 5 bases to trimming and J lost 6 bases; unmatched junction nucleotides: 8. CDR3 size: 14 residues. The DNA of the CDR3 is TGTGCCAGCAGTATGGACAGGGAGTGGGATGGCTACACCTTC. Its protein is CASSMDREWDGYTF.

This clonotype was seen once. The chain employs TRBV5-1 and TRBJ1-6, with 7 bases matching TRBD1. The V gene end was trimmed by 4 bases and the J gene end by 5 bases; junction bases not matched to a gene: 6. Germline V gene data show CDR1 as SGHRS and CDR2 as YFSETQ. CDR3 size: 15 residues. The CDR3 bases are TGCGCCAGCAGCCCGACGGGACAGCATAATTCACCCCTCCACTTT. Translated, it gives CASSPTGQHNSPLHF.

There are a few counts of this clonotype. V usage is TRBV7-9 and J usage is TRBJ2-7; 10 nucleotides agree with TRBD1. Germline V CDR1 and CDR2: SEHNR, FQNEAQ (reference sequence). Losses at the gene ends were 6 bases for V and 5 bases for J; bases not matched to a gene: 10. The length of the CDR3 is 15 residues. The CDR3 DNA reads as TGTGCCAGCAGTTCGCGGACAGGGGGAGGGGACGAGCAGTACTTC. Encoded protein: CASSSRTGGGDEQYF.

The table lists this clonotype with a few counts. Just one base apart from a much larger clone, this may be a read error. The chain employs TRBV19 and TRBJ2-5; D is uncertain. CDR3 size: 11 residues. Germline V gives CDR1 LNHDA, CDR2 SQIVND (reference sequence). The DNA of the CDR3 is TGTGCCAGTAGTATATCCGAGACCCGGTACTTC. Protein sequence: CASSISETRYF.

On this clonotype: Sequence at one end of the junction differs from germline and may be a read error. The V call is TRBV25-1, the J call TRBJ2-5; D is uncertain. The CDR3 covers 11 residues. The germline gives CDR1 MGHDK, CDR2 SYGVNS. The CDR3, as DNA: TGTGCCAGCAGCCCTGAAGAGTCCCAGTACTTC. Translation: CASSPEESQYF.

In its sample, this clonotype was seen many times. The chain employs TRBV2 and TRBJ1-2, with D uncertain. CDR3 length equals 11 residues. Germline CDR1 is SNHLY and CDR2 is FYNNEI. Trimming stripped 4 bases from V and 9 bases from J, with 9 bases between. In DNA, the CDR3 is TGTGCCAGCAGTGGTATGGACCGCTACACCTTC. Translation: CASSGMDRYTF.

This clonotype has a count of ten or more. V gene TRBV7-2 combines with J gene TRBJ1-2; tentative D call: TRBD1 (5 bases). Trimming took off 10 bases at V and 5 bases at J, with 23 bases between the two ends. CDR1 and CDR2 from the germline V gene are SGHTA and FQGNSA. This CDR3 comprises 15 residues. The CDR3 loop reads CATPGAYTRLYGYTF. The CDR3 nucleotides read TGTGCCACTCCTGGGGCGTACACGAGATTATATGGCTACACCTTC.

This clonotype came up many times. The chain recombines TRBV10-3 with TRBJ2-2, with 9 bases identical to TRBD1. Trimming at V came to 6 bases and at J to 5 bases, leaving 7 bases not matched to a gene. The germline V gene has CDR1 ENHRY and CDR2 SYGVKD. CDR3 length: 15 residues. This chain's CDR3 is CAISTWDRETGELFF. The CDR3 DNA sequence: TGTGCCATCAGCACCTGGGACAGGGAAACCGGGGAGCTGTTTTTT.

J is TRBJ2-5 and V is TRBV7-6; D gene ambiguous. The CDR3 runs to 14 residues. CDR1 SGHVS and CDR2 FNYEAQ come from the germline V gene. V was clipped by 5 bases and J by 5 bases, with 15 bases between them. CDR3 amino acids: CASSPLGHRETQYF. In DNA, the CDR3 is TGTGCCAGCAGCCCTTTGGGTCACCGGGAGACCCAGTACTTC.

This clonotype was observed at least ten times. This chain connects TRBV12-3 or TRBV12-4 to TRBJ1-3, with D possibly TRBD1 on 6 matching bases. Deletions cut 7 bases from V and 7 bases from J, with 17 bases between. The CDR3 totals 14 residues. In DNA, the CDR3 is TGTGCCAGCAACTTAGGGGACAACTCGAACACCATATATTTT. Its translation: CASNLGDNSNTIYF.

The table lists this clonotype with many counts. This chain uses TRBV2 with TRBJ2-2, with 8 bases fitting TRBD1. Germline V lookup: CDR1 SNHLY, CDR2 FYNNEI. V shed 8 bases and J 5 bases; nucleotides not matched to a gene: 7. CDR3 size: 14 residues. The CDR3 is CASGQGRKTGELFF. The CDR3 DNA sequence: TGTGCCAGCGGACAGGGTCGAAAAACCGGGGAGCTGTTTTTT.

This chain uses TRBV6-5 with TRBJ2-6; the D gene is possibly TRBD2 (6 bases). The V end lost 7 bases, the J end lost 4 bases, and 17 bases lay between the germline ends. The CDR3 length is 16 residues. The V gene's germline CDR1 is MNHEY and CDR2 SVGAGI. Here the CDR3 reads CASTKEGRTGANVLTF. The CDR3 region has the DNA TGTGCCAGCACGAAGGAGGGACGGACCGGGGCCAACGTCCTGACTTTC.

This clonotype has only a few counts. The chain carries TRBV27 and TRBJ2-2, with D tentatively TRBD2 (5 bases). Trimming stripped 2 bases from V and 4 bases from J, with 17 bases between. The CDR3 length is 17 residues. CDR1 MNHEY and CDR2 SMNVEV come from the germline V gene (reference sequence). CDR3 sequence reads: CASSLIFGPRGTGELFF. DNA of the CDR3: TGTGCCAGCAGTTTAATATTTGGACCCCGGGGCACCGGGGAGCTGTTTTTT.